This note documents a single T cell receptor (beta chain) sequence. This CDR3 region has 11 residues. Trimming shortened V by 10 bases and J by 16 bases, and 19 bases separated the two germline ends. CDR1 and CDR2 from the germline V gene are MNHNY and SVGAGI (reference sequence). The healthy adult donors were HIV-negative and reported no recent acute infections or vaccinations. Approximately 95 million PBMCs went into genomic DNA for unsorted samples. The data stem from a study of shared clonotypes between healthy human individuals. Using ten immunoSEQ deep assay plates, investigators sequenced unsorted PBMC DNA. Only in-frame clones appear in the TCRdb table, and some are missing; sequencing was by immunoSEQ multiplex PCR. The sample contains about 490,000 clones, roughly 85% of which appear only once.

The sequenced sample consisted of PBMCs. This receptor was identified in a woman aged 35 to 49 in good health. Some clones in this sample may be carry-over from other donors' samples. This chain links TRBV6-6 with TRBJ1-4, with D possibly being TRBD1 (6 bases). The CDR3 protein is CATSPGTRAFF. CDR3 sequence (DNA): TGTGCCACCTCCCCCGGGACACGCGCGTTTTTT.